A single sample is the source of the 21 T cell receptor beta chains below, sequenced in a study of Ad26.COV2.S vaccination and SARS-CoV-2 variants. Treatment denoted: 15 to 20 received Ad26.COV2.S at low or high dose, single or two shots; roughly five received placebo; per-sample allocation not given. Samples analyzed were those drawn on day 63 after the first vaccine or placebo injection. The repertoire was sequenced with immunoSEQ multiplex PCR; TCRdb's copy has only in-frame clones and lacks some. This table holds roughly 400,000 clones, about 90% found once. The specimen was peripheral blood, collected in a trial of Ad26.COV2.S vaccine versus placebo. The receptors come from a person aged 18-60 years who received the Ad26.COV2.S COVID-19 vaccine or a placebo.

This chain uses TRBV4-3 with TRBJ2-7, with D tentatively TRBD1 (6 bases). Per the germline V gene, CDR1 is LGHNA and CDR2 is YSLEER. With 4 bases removed from V and 3 bases from J, the gap between germline ends came to 16 bases. This CDR3 spans 15 amino acids. The CDR3 DNA is TGCGCCAGCAGCCCAGAGCGGACAGCAGTCTACGAGCAGTACTTC. It encodes CASSPERTAVYEQYF.

Only one count was recorded for this clone. The V call is TRBV6-5, the J call TRBJ2-7; D is possibly TRBD1 or TRBD2 (5 bases each). The CDR3 extends over 13 amino acids. Trimming left V 5 bases short and J 3 bases short, with 11 bases between. Germline V lookup: CDR1 MNHEY, CDR2 SVGAGI. The CDR3 nucleotides are TGTGCCAGCAGTCTTGGGGGAAACTACGAGCAGTACTTC. This gives the protein CASSLGGNYEQYF.

CDR3: CATSLTSSTDTQYF. Written as DNA, the CDR3 is TGTGCCACCTCCCTGACATCCAGCACAGATACGCAGTATTTT. The chain uses TRBV19 and TRBJ2-3; D unclear. Trimming took off 10 bases at V and 0 bases at J, with 14 bases between the two ends. There are 14 residues in the CDR3. Per germline, CDR1 LNHDA and CDR2 SQIVND (reference sequence).

The rearrangement joins TRBV20-1 to TRBJ2-1; D is unclear. Germline loops: CDR1 DFQATT, CDR2 SNEGSKA (reference sequence). The V and J ends lost 3 bases and 8 bases respectively, with 5 bases between them. The CDR3 covers 10 residues. In nucleotides, the CDR3 is TGCAGTGCTAGTAGCTATGAGCAGTTCTTC. It yields the protein CSASSYEQFF.

This sequence joins TRBV23-1 and TRBJ2-1; D unclear. TRBV23-1 is an ORF for which the function is uncertain. V was trimmed by 4 bases and J by 0 bases, leaving 16 bases between them. This CDR3 spans 17 amino acids. As DNA, the CDR3 is TGCGCCAGCAGTCCCAGCCGGTCCTCAAGCTCCTACAATGAGCAGTTCTTC. This translates into CASSPSRSSSSYNEQFF.

The V gene is TRBV2, the J gene TRBJ2-3; D is unclear. This CDR3 has 15 amino acids. V dropped 2 bases and J dropped 1 base, with 10 bases sitting between them. Germline lookup yields CDR1 SNHLY and CDR2 FYNNEI. The CDR3 reads CASSELWSGTDTQYF. The CDR3 DNA is TGTGCCAGCAGTGAACTGTGGTCCGGCACAGATACGCAGTATTTT.

The chain couples TRBV7-6 to TRBJ2-2; D is unclear. The germline CDR1 and CDR2 sequences are SGHVS and FNYEAQ. The CDR3 spans 11 residues. The germline V and J ends were trimmed by 3 bases and 7 bases, with 3 bases remaining between them. This CDR3 is CASSFGGELFF. The CDR3, as DNA: TGTGCCAGCAGCTTCGGCGGGGAGCTGTTTTTT.

The chain uses TRBV11-2 and TRBJ1-6; a possible D gene is TRBD1 (5 bases). CDR1 and CDR2 (germline): SGHAT, FQNNGV. The CDR3 contains 14 residues. Between the trimmed V and J ends, which lost 5 bases and 6 bases, there was a span of 11 bases. CDR3 loop: CASSIDSLNSPLHF. CDR3 coding DNA: TGTGCCAGCAGCATTGACAGCCTTAATTCACCCCTCCACTTT.

The chain combines TRBV11-2 with TRBJ1-2; no reliable D call. V lost 2 bases and J 3 bases, leaving 13 bases between the germline ends. The CDR3 has 15 residues. The germline V gene has CDR1 SGHAT and CDR2 FQNNGV. The CDR3 DNA reads TGTGCCAGCAGCTTATTCGCATCCCGGGACTATGGCTACACCTTC. Amino acid sequence: CASSLFASRDYGYTF.

The J gene is TRBJ1-5, the V gene TRBV7-2; D is possibly TRBD1 (6 bases). Deletions cut 4 bases from V and 2 bases from J, with 9 bases between. This CDR3 has 14 amino acids. In germline, CDR1 is SGHTA, CDR2 FQGNSA. The CDR3 is CASSSGGGNQPQHF. The DNA for the CDR3 is TGTGCCAGCAGCTCTGGGGGCGGCAATCAGCCCCAGCATTTT.

The V gene is TRBV29-1, the J gene TRBJ2-1; maybe TRBD2 (6 bases). Germline V gives CDR1 SQVTM, CDR2 ANQGSEA. The V end was cut by 7 bases, the J end by 9 bases, with 19 bases between. This CDR3 has 13 amino acids. CDR3 DNA: TGCAGCGCCCTCCAGCCGTACGGGGGTGAGCAGTTCTTC. Translated: CSALQPYGGEQFF.

V and J are TRBV5-1 and TRBJ2-1, with 9 positions matching TRBD2. The trim removed 1 base at V and 0 bases at J, leaving 2 bases unmatched. The V gene's germline CDR1 is SGHRS and CDR2 YFSETQ. The CDR3 is made up of 16 amino acids. The CDR3 reads CASSLHSGSSYNEQFF. CDR3 in DNA: TGCGCCAGCAGCTTGCATAGCGGGAGCTCCTACAATGAGCAGTTCTTC.

The gene calls are TRBV6-5 and TRBJ1-2; TRBD1 matches at 11 bases. V gave up 2 bases and J gave up 7 bases; unmatched junction bases: 6. The CDR3 runs to 15 residues. Germline assignment: CDR1 MNHEY and CDR2 SVGAGI. The CDR3 nucleotides read TGTGCCAGCAGTTACGAAGGACAGGGGGCTCTTGGCTACACCTTC. Its protein is CASSYEGQGALGYTF.

CDR3 amino acids: CASSQDFDRGLNTGELFF. CDR3 DNA sequence: TGCGCCAGCAGCCAAGACTTTGACAGGGGTTTGAACACCGGGGAGCTGTTTTTT. The chain links TRBV4-1 to TRBJ2-2, with TRBD1 identical over 8 bases. The J segment lost 1 base and the V segment lost 0 bases, leaving 7 bases of the junction unmatched. The CDR3 spans 18 residues. Germline V lookup: CDR1 MGHRA, CDR2 YSYEKL.

This rearrangement joins TRBV10-3 to TRBJ2-1, with D perhaps matching TRBD1 (5 bases). The CDR3 loop spans 13 amino acids. Germline V gene lookup returns CDR1 ENHRY and CDR2 SYGVKD. Trimming removed 8 bases at V and 0 bases at J, with 8 bases between. The CDR3 coding sequence is TGTGCCATCCAGGGTAGCTCCTACAATGAGCAGTTCTTC. It yields the protein CAIQGSSYNEQFF.

The chain carries TRBV5-6 and TRBJ1-2, with D perhaps matching TRBD1 (5 bases). Germline V gives CDR1 SGHDT, CDR2 YYEEEE. The CDR3 spans 13 residues. Deletions cut 7 bases from V and 8 bases from J, with 18 bases between. The CDR3 nucleotides are TGTGCCAGCTTGACGGGGCTGACCCGGGGCTACACCTTC. This gives the protein CASLTGLTRGYTF.

The CDR3 DNA is TGTGCCAGCAGCTTTCCCATCGACGCCGAAGATACGCAGTATTTT. It encodes CASSFPIDAEDTQYF. V gene TRBV5-6 combines with J gene TRBJ2-3; D is ambiguous. The germline CDR1 and CDR2 sequences are SGHDT and YYEEEE. V lost 2 bases and J lost 5, with 15 bases in between. This CDR3 spans 15 amino acids.

The V gene is TRBV5-4, the J gene TRBJ1-1; D remains unclear. Trimming left V 2 bases short and J 6 bases short, with 8 bases between. Germline assignment: CDR1 SGHNT and CDR2 YYREEE (reference sequence). CDR3 length: 12 residues. The CDR3 region is CASSFELSEAFF. The DNA for the CDR3 is TGTGCCAGCAGCTTTGAACTCTCTGAAGCTTTCTTT.

The genes are TRBV5-4 and TRBJ2-1; TRBD1 matches 7 bases. V gave up 3 bases and J gave up 3 bases; unmatched junction bases: 3. Germline V gene lookup returns CDR1 SGHNT and CDR2 YYREEE (reference sequence). The CDR3 is made up of 14 amino acids. The CDR3 region has the DNA TGTGCCAGCAGCTGGGACAGCAACTACAATGAGCAGTTCTTC. Amino acid sequence: CASSWDSNYNEQFF.

The chain joins TRBV27 to TRBJ2-5, with 12 bases aligning to TRBD1. J was trimmed by 5 bases and V by 7 bases; bases with no gene match: 5. The CDR3 extends over 14 amino acids. Germline V gene data show CDR1 as MNHEY and CDR2 as SMNVEV (reference sequence). In DNA, the CDR3 is TGTGCCAGCAAAGGGACAGGGGGCGTGGAGACCCAGTACTTC. Amino acid sequence: CASKGTGGVETQYF.

The rearrangement links TRBV7-6 to TRBJ1-6; TRBD1 might be the D (5 bases). CDR1 is SGHVS and CDR2 is FNYEAQ in the germline V gene. The CDR3 length is 14 residues. V was pared by 6 bases and J by 7 bases, with 13 bases between. The CDR3 is CASSSATANSPLHF. For the CDR3, the DNA is TGTGCCAGCAGTTCCGCGACAGCAAATTCACCCCTCCACTTT.